The clone carrying this T cell receptor (beta chain) was seen at least ten times. Its target is unknown. RNA transcripts provided the source from which TCR beta CDR3 regions were amplified. The study used the HTBI primer set for a first-round RT-PCR of the TCR CDR3. TCRdb independently ran MiXCR on the multiplex PCR reads; one entry per CDR3 protein. Counted here are around 420,000 distinct CDR3 sequences, more than 15% occurring once; the ten biggest clones make up roughly 14%. The data stem from a study of T cells in Graves' hyperthyroidism and ophthalmopathy. Study results and limitations: Ophthalmopathy onset followed model prediction by a median about 6.9 months.

The V and J ends lost 5 bases and 7 bases, in that order; junction bases with no gene match: 5. This CDR3 comprises 14 residues. Germline loops: CDR1 SNHLY, CDR2 FYNNEI. The material sequenced was blood. The rearrangement uses TRBV2 and TRBJ1-6; 7 bases map to TRBD1. The sequence was obtained from a woman under 30 with Graves' hyperthyroidism. The CDR3 loop is CASSPGTVNSPLHF. The CDR3 nucleotides read TGTGCCAGCAGTCCCGGGACAGTCAATTCACCCCTCCACTTT.